This record looks at one TCR beta chain sequence and its context. The antigen remains unidentified. As for time point: patch test 1, 2 weeks after DPC sensitization. Treatment meaning: therapeutic diphenylcyclopropenone sensitization with weekly scalp DPC. This sample stems from a study of human T cells and chemical hapten exposure. Study background: Patients, largely female, had alopecia areata, totalis or universalis.

Individual cDNA molecules in this library carried unique molecular identifiers. Original methodology: Sample-level TCR yields exhibited a median of roughly 96,000, with a range of 23,224 to 690,600. TCRdb re-called the RACE reads with MiXCR, one entry per CDR3 protein. For this entry, the V and J calls and clone size follow TCRdb and not the study's own pipeline. The table lists some 190,000 distinct CDR3 sequences, around 22% of them singletons. The CDR3 runs 15 residues. V dropped 5 bases and J dropped 1; count of bases not matched to a gene: 4. Germline V gives CDR1 DFQATT, CDR2 SNEGSKA (reference sequence). Study-level findings and limits: TCRs at high frequency, those above 1 in 1000, did not change with DPC sensitization.

The clonotype originates from a woman between 50 and 59 years old with alopecia areata. Some clones in this sample may be carry-over from other donors' samples. V gene TRBV20-1 combines with J gene TRBJ2-5; 13 positions agree with TRBD2. The sample in question was whole blood, obtained in connection with sensitization to the hapten diphenylcyclopropenone (DPC). The DNA of the CDR3 is TGCAGTGCTTATACTAGCGGGAGGGCCCAAGAGACCCAGTACTTC. Translating it yields CSAYTSGRAQETQYF.